This TCR beta chain was documented in a study of blood T cell repertoires in COVID-19. About the research overall: Acute and convalescent COVID-19 samples came from the United States, Italy and Spain. T cells, B-cell-depleted T cells, or PBMCs supplied cDNA or gDNA.

In the authors' workflow: The authors estimated nucleated cell counts from reference gene primer amplification. Data came from immunoSEQ multiplex PCR; TCRdb stores just in-frame clones and leaves some out. V and J calls and clone size are copied from that table; D and trimming were computed from the DNA. The sample contains 250,000 to 350,000 clones, roughly 87% of which appear only once. Germline V gives CDR1 MGHRA, CDR2 YSYEKL. The CDR3 runs to 15 residues. Trimming stripped 3 bases from V and 2 bases from J, with 11 bases between. Sequenced material: peripheral blood. The rearrangement uses TRBV4-1 and TRBJ1-5; D unclear. This clonotype originated in a man aged 18 to 29 with active or convalescent COVID-19. CDR3: CASSQTIGGNQPQHF. Here the CDR3 DNA reads TGCGCCAGCAGCCAGACGATCGGGGGCAATCAGCCCCAGCATTTT.